Following are 26 T cell receptor beta chains from one sample sequenced in a study of CD8 T cells in ankylosing spondylitis. TCRdb passed the 5' RACE reads through MiXCR, listing each CDR3 protein once. This sample carries about 64,000 distinct CDR3 sequences, 6.2% of them seen once, and the ten largest clones take roughly 5%. The source material was synovial fluid, either unsorted or a sorted T cell fraction (not recorded which). Receptor source: a male donor with ankylosing spondylitis.

This clonotype was counted many times. The chain couples TRBV4-3 to TRBJ1-1; 8 bases are a match to TRBD1. CDR3 length: 13 amino acids. V trimming: 2 bases; J trimming: 7 bases; junction bases outside the gene matches: 3. CDR1 and CDR2 from the germline V gene are LGHNA and YSLEER. The CDR3 sequence: CASSQPGGNEAFF. DNA for the CDR3: TGCGCCAGCAGCCAACCAGGGGGCAATGAAGCTTTCTTT.

The sample holds a few counts of this clonotype. One end of the junction fails to match germline, which may point to a read error. The CDR3 nucleotides are TGCGCCAGCGGCCAAGGTATCCAGCGGGAGGCCCCCGGGGAGCTGTTTTTT. Translating it yields CASGQGIQREAPGELFF. The V and J genes are TRBV4-1 and TRBJ2-2; TRBD2 matches 9 bases. The length of the CDR3 is 17 residues. From germline, CDR1 is MGHRA and CDR2 YSYEKL.

This clonotype was seen repeatedly, ten times or more. The V gene is TRBV11-2, the J gene TRBJ2-7, with unresolved D. This CDR3 has 14 residues. V was pared by 5 bases and J by 4 bases, with 15 bases between. Germline-derived CDR1 and CDR2 are SGHAT and FQNNGV. The CDR3 loop is CASSDSWERYEQYF. The DNA of the CDR3 is TGTGCCAGCAGCGACTCCTGGGAAAGATACGAGCAGTACTTC.

Only a few counts were recorded for this clonotype. This chain joins TRBV20-1 and TRBJ1-4, with D unresolved. In germline, CDR1 is DFQATT, CDR2 SNEGSKA (reference sequence). Trimming removed 0 bases from V and 4 bases from J, with 12 bases in between. The CDR3 runs 15 residues. CDR3 coding DNA: TGCAGTGCTAGAGAGTCCGCGGCCGGTAATGAAAAACTGTTTTTT. This sequence encodes CSARESAAGNEKLFF.

This clonotype was observed many times. This rearrangement joins TRBV30 to TRBJ2-1; 7 bases align to TRBD1. The CDR3 is 14 amino acids. V shed 2 bases and J 5 bases; nucleotides not matched to a gene: 6. Germline V CDR1 and CDR2: GTSNPN, SVGIG (reference sequence). In nucleotides, the CDR3 is TGTGCCTGGAGTAGACAGGGTTTAAACAATGAGCAGTTCTTC. Translating it yields CAWSRQGLNNEQFF. Complete variable domain (other parts from reference TRBV30 and TRBJ2-1): SQTIHQWPATLVQPVGSPLSLECTVEGTSNPNLYWYRQAAGRGLQLLFYSVGIGQISSEVPQNLSASRPQDRQFILSSKKLLLSDSGFYLCAWSRQGLNNEQFFGPGTRLTVL.

This rearrangement joins TRBV10-3 to TRBJ1-2, with no clear D. CDR1 is ENHRY, CDR2 SYGVKD, per germline. This CDR3 spans 15 amino acids. Between the trimmed V and J ends, which lost 6 bases and 0 bases, there was a span of 14 bases. The CDR3 DNA reads TGTGCCATCAGCCCCGTGACGGCGACTAACTATGGCTACACCTTC. As protein: CAISPVTATNYGYTF.

A few counts support this clonotype. This chain connects TRBV5-1 to TRBJ2-7, with 7 bases fitting TRBD1. The germline gives CDR1 SGHRS, CDR2 YFSETQ. Trimming removed 2 bases from V and 2 bases from J; junction bases left unmatched: 4. The CDR3 totals 14 residues. The DNA for the CDR3 is TGCGCCAGCAGCTTTACGGGACAGACCTACGAGCAGTACTTC. It encodes CASSFTGQTYEQYF.

The chain uses TRBV6-1 and TRBJ2-6, with D maybe TRBD2 (5 bases). Trimming removed 8 bases at V and 0 bases at J, with 17 bases between. The CDR3 is made up of 17 amino acids. Germline assignment: CDR1 MNHNS and CDR2 SASEGT. This CDR3 reads CASSRRAGTSGANVLTF. The CDR3 region has the DNA TGTGCCAGCTCCAGGCGGGCAGGAACCTCTGGGGCCAACGTCCTGACTTTC.

This clonotype has ten or more counts. The CDR3 region has the DNA TGTGCCAGCAGTTTTAGGCAATGGGCGGGGTACTCCTACGAGCAGTACTTC. This gives the protein CASSFRQWAGYSYEQYF. The chain joins TRBV12-3 or TRBV12-4 to TRBJ2-7, with D maybe TRBD2 (6 bases). V lost 3 bases, J lost 0 bases, and 18 bases lay in between. The length of the CDR3 is 17 residues.

This clonotype appeared many times. This chain uses TRBV10-3 with TRBJ2-3; no clear D gene. The germline V and J ends were trimmed by 3 bases and 3 bases, with 16 bases remaining between them. CDR1 and CDR2 from the germline V gene are ENHRY and SYGVKD. CDR3 length: 16 residues. The CDR3: CAISDYSGPATDTQYF. CDR3 sequence (DNA): TGTGCCATCAGTGATTATTCGGGCCCGGCGACAGATACGCAGTATTTT.

V usage is TRBV30 and J usage is TRBJ1-1; D is ambiguous. The ends were cut back, 4 bases at V and 0 bases at J, with 9 bases in the middle. Germline V gene data show CDR1 as GTSNPN and CDR2 as SVGIG (reference sequence). The CDR3 consists of 13 residues. As DNA, the CDR3 is TGTGCCTGGACTAGGGTCCTGAACACTGAAGCTTTCTTT. Translated: CAWTRVLNTEAFF.

This clonotype was observed a few times. This sequence joins TRBV10-3 and TRBJ2-7, with 11 bases fitting TRBD1. This CDR3 comprises 14 residues. Looked up from germline, CDR1 is ENHRY and CDR2 is SYGVKD. V lost 7 bases, J lost 7 bases, and 9 bases stayed unmatched. The CDR3 nucleotides read TGTGCCATCAAAGGGACAGGGGGTTCCGGGGAGCAGTACTTC. It translates to CAIKGTGGSGEQYF.

Ten or more counts support this clonotype. The rearrangement joins TRBV7-2 to TRBJ2-5; D might be TRBD1 (6 bases). This CDR3 is built from 16 residues. The V and J ends lost 2 bases and 7 bases respectively, with 20 bases between them. Germline V gene lookup returns CDR1 SGHTA and CDR2 FQGNSA. CDR3 protein: CASSLQVRGHDGTQYF. CDR3 bases: TGTGCCAGCAGCTTACAGGTCAGGGGCCATGATGGGACCCAGTACTTC.

This clonotype has at least ten counts. The chain uses TRBV29-1 and TRBJ1-4, with D possibly matching TRBD1 (5 bases). From germline, CDR1 is SQVTM and CDR2 ANQGSEA. This CDR3 is built from 13 residues. Trimming cost V 6 bases and J 8 bases, with 16 bases left between them. The CDR3 protein is CSVRWGGQEKLFF. CDR3 DNA: TGCAGCGTGCGATGGGGGGGTCAGGAAAAACTGTTTTTT.

This clonotype was detected many times. V and J are TRBV5-1 and TRBJ2-5, with D uncertain. V was cut by 0 bases and J by 4 bases, with 7 bases left in between. The CDR3 contains 13 residues. Germline V gene data show CDR1 as SGHRS and CDR2 as YFSETQ. The CDR3 coding sequence is TGCGCCAGCAGCTTGGAGGTCCGAGAGACCCAGTACTTC. Its translation is CASSLEVRETQYF.

This clonotype showed up just a few times. The chain combines TRBV5-1 with TRBJ2-3, with 12 bases identical to TRBD2. The CDR3 spans 17 residues. The V segment lost 2 bases and the J segment 3 bases; nucleotides outside the gene matches: 7. Germline V gene sequence: CDR1 SGHRS, CDR2 YFSETQ. CDR3 amino acids: CASSFGLAGRLTDTQYF. Written as DNA, the CDR3 is TGCGCCAGCAGCTTTGGACTAGCGGGGAGACTTACAGATACGCAGTATTTT.

This clonotype came up many times. V is TRBV20-1 and J is TRBJ1-4; the D gene is possibly TRBD1 (5 bases). The CDR3 is made up of 14 amino acids. Trimming removed 2 bases at V and 4 bases at J, with 11 bases between. Germline lookup yields CDR1 DFQATT and CDR2 SNEGSKA (reference sequence). Here the CDR3 DNA reads TGCAGTGCTAGATCGGCAGGGCGTAATGAAAAACTGTTTTTT. Translating gives CSARSAGRNEKLFF.

This clonotype was seen many times. J is TRBJ1-4 and V is TRBV7-9, with TRBD1 identical over 8 bases. The germline V gene encodes CDR1 SEHNR and CDR2 FQNEAQ (reference sequence). The CDR3 covers 16 residues. The V gene end was trimmed by 7 bases and the J gene end by 8 bases; junction bases not matched to a gene: 15. The CDR3 loop reads CASIATGATFREKLFF. DNA for the CDR3: TGTGCCAGCATCGCGACAGGGGCTACCTTCCGGGAAAAACTGTTTTTT.

A few counts support this clonotype. The chain combines TRBV2 with TRBJ2-2, with TRBD2 as a possible D gene (5 bases). V lost 9 bases and J lost 4, with 15 bases in between. Germline V gene data show CDR1 as SNHLY and CDR2 as FYNNEI. This CDR3 has 14 amino acids. The CDR3 DNA follows: TGTGCCAGTAGCGTAGGTGGGTCCACCGGGGAGCTGTTTTTT. This gives the protein CASSVGGSTGELFF.

There are many counts of this clonotype. This chain connects TRBV6-5 to TRBJ1-4, with D tentatively TRBD1 (5 bases). V shed 0 bases and J shed 8 bases, with 13 bases lying between them. The germline V gene has CDR1 MNHEY and CDR2 SVGAGI. The CDR3 is 15 residues long. In DNA, the CDR3 is TGTGCCAGCAGTTACTCGACGGCCCCAGGGGAAAAACTGTTTTTT. As protein: CASSYSTAPGEKLFF.

In its sample, this clonotype was seen many times. The chain recombines TRBV25-1 with TRBJ2-3; D is unresolved. This CDR3 is 13 amino acids long. V was cut by 4 bases and J by 1 base, with 6 bases left in between. CDR1 is MGHDK, CDR2 SYGVNS, per germline. The CDR3 DNA sequence: TGTGCCAGCAGTGTCCAGGGCACAGATACGCAGTATTTT. Its translation: CASSVQGTDTQYF. Drawing the rest from reference TRBV25-1 and TRBJ2-3, the complete variable domain is EADIYQTPRYLVIGTGKKITLECSQTMGHDKMYWYQQDPGMELHLIHYSYGVNSTEKGDLSSESTVSRIRTEHFPLTLESARPSHTSQYLCASSVQGTDTQYFGPGTRLTVL.

This clonotype was recorded many times. The CDR3 reads CAISEQGTTEAFF. As DNA, the CDR3 is TGTGCCATCAGTGAACAGGGGACCACTGAAGCTTTCTTT. This rearrangement joins TRBV10-3 to TRBJ1-1; 7 bases are shared with TRBD1. The CDR3 totals 13 residues. The ends lost 3 bases at V and 4 bases at J; junction bases unmatched: 2. Looked up from germline, CDR1 is ENHRY and CDR2 is SYGVKD.

The chain carries TRBV25-1 and TRBJ2-1; the match to TRBD1 covers 12 bases. The CDR3 has 16 amino acids. Per germline, CDR1 MGHDK and CDR2 SYGVNS. The V gene end was trimmed by 4 bases and the J gene end by 5 bases; junction bases not matched to a gene: 6. The CDR3 region has the DNA TGTGCCAGCAGTGCAAGGGGACAGGGGGCTAACAATGAGCAGTTCTTC. Protein: CASSARGQGANNEQFF.

This clonotype was observed a few times. This chain links TRBV12-3 or TRBV12-4 with TRBJ2-3; D call uncertain. The CDR3 totals 13 residues. The V end was cut by 8 bases, the J end by 4 bases, with 13 bases between. The CDR3 reads CASGLLGPDTQYF. The CDR3 DNA reads as TGTGCCAGCGGGCTACTGGGCCCAGATACGCAGTATTTT.

The sample holds many counts of this clonotype. This chain connects TRBV20-1 to TRBJ1-2; D might be TRBD1 (5 bases). The V and J ends lost 1 base and 0 bases respectively, with 6 bases between them. The CDR3 is made up of 13 amino acids. Germline lookup yields CDR1 DFQATT and CDR2 SNEGSKA (reference sequence). The CDR3 loop reads CSARGQSNYGYTF. CDR3 nucleotides: TGCAGTGCTAGAGGACAGTCTAACTATGGCTACACCTTC.

The rearrangement uses TRBV11-3 and TRBJ2-1; TRBD2 matches 10 bases. CDR1 and CDR2 (germline): SGHNT, YENEEA. The CDR3 is 15 amino acids. Unmatched junction bases numbered 6, after V lost 4 bases and J lost 6 bases. CDR3 DNA: TGTGCCAGCAGCTCCACCGGGACTAGCGTCAATGAGCAGTTCTTC. Translation: CASSSTGTSVNEQFF.